The 25 T cell receptor beta chains below were found in one sample sequenced in a study of cytomegalovirus exposure and HLA in healthy donors. The PCR was carried out with 60 Vbeta primers and 13 Jbeta primers. The table came from immunoSEQ multiplex PCR; TCRdb's copy has only in-frame clones and leaves some out. The sample holds about 99,000 clones, around 9.1% seen once. The sequenced sample consisted of PBMCs. The receptor source for this set is a man between 40 and 49 years old in good health and CMV-seropositive.

This clone was observed a handful of times. The rearrangement links TRBV6-1 to TRBJ2-7, with D possibly being TRBD1 (5 bases). Germline V gives CDR1 MNHNS, CDR2 SASEGT. This CDR3 is built from 12 residues. Trimming stripped 3 bases from V and 6 bases from J, with 9 bases between. The CDR3 DNA reads as TGTGCCAGCAGTGATTGGGGCCTCGAGCAGTACTTC. Translated, it gives CASSDWGLEQYF.

This clone came up a few times. V usage is TRBV27 and J usage is TRBJ1-2; 7 nucleotides line up with TRBD1. V lost 4 bases to trimming and J lost 2 bases; unmatched junction nucleotides: 4. Germline lookup yields CDR1 MNHEY and CDR2 SMNVEV (reference sequence). This CDR3 has 14 amino acids. The chain's CDR3 is CASSSPTGNYGYTF. CDR3 DNA: TGTGCCAGCAGTTCACCGACAGGGAACTATGGCTACACCTTC.

This clone was found a few times. J is TRBJ2-2 and V is TRBV5-1, with D perhaps matching TRBD2 (5 bases). The V and J ends lost 4 bases and 1 base respectively, with 11 bases between them. Germline-derived CDR1 and CDR2 are SGHRS and YFSETQ. The length of the CDR3 is 15 residues. The CDR3 nucleotides read TGCGCCAGCAGCCAATCGGGAAGGAACACCGGGGAGCTGTTTTTT. Translated, it gives CASSQSGRNTGELFF.

The chain has TRBV7-9 and TRBJ2-6, with D perhaps matching TRBD2 (6 bases). V was clipped by 8 bases and J by 1 base, with 15 bases between them. The germline V gene encodes CDR1 SEHNR and CDR2 FQNEAQ (reference sequence). The CDR3 extends over 16 amino acids. The CDR3 DNA follows: TGTGCCAGCGGGACGGAGGGATATTCTGGGGCCAACGTCCTGACTTTC. Amino acids: CASGTEGYSGANVLTF.

There are a few counts of this clone. The chain uses TRBV9 and TRBJ1-1, with D possibly TRBD1 on 6 matching bases. V shed 3 bases and J shed 3 bases, with 9 bases lying between them. Germline V CDR1 and CDR2: SGDLS, YYNGEE. CDR3 length: 13 residues. The DNA for the CDR3 is TGTGCCAGCAGCGACAACAGGGACACTGAAGCTTTCTTT. Translated, it gives CASSDNRDTEAFF.

The chain couples TRBV7-9 to TRBJ2-7; 7 positions agree with TRBD1. Germline CDR1 reads SEHNR; CDR2 reads FQNEAQ (reference sequence). The CDR3 loop spans 15 amino acids. V was pared by 5 bases and J by 3 bases, with 10 bases of the junction left unmatched. The DNA of the CDR3 is TGTGCCAGCAGCGGGGACCGGGACAGATACTACGAGCAGTACTTC. Its translation: CASSGDRDRYYEQYF.

This chain joins TRBV19 and TRBJ1-5; perhaps TRBD1 as D (6 bases). Looked up from germline, CDR1 is LNHDA and CDR2 is SQIVND (reference sequence). V lost 3 bases and J lost 7, with 19 bases in between. This CDR3 region has 16 residues. This CDR3 is CASSMGTGRAGQPQHF. The DNA of the CDR3 is TGTGCCAGTAGTATGGGTACAGGGCGAGCGGGGCAGCCCCAGCATTTT.

This chain connects TRBV18 to TRBJ1-4; the D gene is possibly TRBD1 (5 bases). This CDR3 spans 15 amino acids. CDR1 and CDR2 from the germline V gene are KGHSH and LQKENI. The V end was cut by 3 bases, the J end by 8 bases, with 16 bases between. CDR3 in DNA: TGTGCCAGCTCACCCCTGGAGGGACGGGCGGAAAAACTGTTTTTT. Its protein product is CASSPLEGRAEKLFF.

The gene calls are TRBV5-6 and TRBJ2-2; TRBD2 might be the D (5 bases). The germline V gene has CDR1 SGHDT and CDR2 YYEEEE. The CDR3 runs to 14 residues. The V end lost 3 bases, the J end lost 6 bases, and 12 bases lay between the germline ends. DNA of the CDR3: TGTGCCAGCAGCTGGACTTCATCGGCCGGGGAGCTGTTTTTT. This encodes CASSWTSSAGELFF. The entire variable domain, with the rest obtained from reference TRBV5-6 and TRBJ2-2, is as follows: DAGVTQSPTHLIKTRGQQVTLRCSPKSGHDTVSWYQQALGQGPQFIFQYYEEEERQRGNFPDRFSGHQFPNYSSELNVNALLLGDSALYLCASSWTSSAGELFFGEGSRLTVL.

The gene calls are TRBV30 and TRBJ2-7; TRBD1 matches at 8 bases. Per germline, CDR1 GTSNPN and CDR2 SVGIG (reference sequence). CDR3 length equals 13 residues. The V gene end was trimmed by 0 bases and the J gene end by 3 bases; junction bases not matched to a gene: 1. CDR3 in amino acids: CAWSVDRGYEQYF. CDR3 nucleotides: TGTGCCTGGAGTGTCGACAGGGGCTACGAGCAGTACTTC.

The CDR3 spells CASSLLAPVQETQYF. CDR3 in DNA: TGCGCCAGCAGCTTGCTAGCGCCAGTCCAAGAGACCCAGTACTTC. The chain carries TRBV5-1 and TRBJ2-5; D might be TRBD2 (6 bases). CDR1 and CDR2 from the germline V gene are SGHRS and YFSETQ. CDR3 size: 15 residues. With 1 base removed from V and 1 base from J, the gap between germline ends came to 11 bases.

The sample holds a few counts of this clone. This rearrangement joins TRBV14 to TRBJ2-5; D remains ambiguous. Trimming cost V 1 base and J 5 bases, with 14 bases left between them. CDR3 size: 15 residues. CDR1 is SGHDN and CDR2 is FVKESK in the germline V gene. The CDR3 spells CASSQGGHPVETQYF. In nucleotides, the CDR3 is TGTGCCAGCAGCCAAGGCGGTCACCCTGTTGAGACCCAGTACTTC.

This clone was detected only a few times. V usage is TRBV5-1 and J usage is TRBJ1-2; TRBD1 might be the D (5 bases). Per the germline V gene, CDR1 is SGHRS and CDR2 is YFSETQ. Deletions cut 7 bases from V and 1 base from J, with 17 bases between. This CDR3 comprises 15 residues. CDR3 residues: CASAPQGPLNYGYTF. Here the CDR3 DNA reads TGCGCCAGCGCGCCCCAGGGTCCCCTTAACTATGGCTACACCTTC.

This chain connects TRBV5-4 to TRBJ2-3, with 11 nucleotides matching TRBD1. This CDR3 spans 16 amino acids. The V and J ends lost 4 bases and 5 bases, in that order; junction bases with no gene match: 9. From germline, CDR1 is SGHNT and CDR2 YYREEE (reference sequence). The CDR3: CASSPPRTGGGDTQYF. In DNA form, the CDR3 reads TGTGCCAGCAGCCCCCCCCGGACAGGGGGCGGAGATACGCAGTATTTT.

This clone was seen a few times. The chain combines TRBV30 with TRBJ2-7; TRBD1 matches at 7 bases. Looked up from germline, CDR1 is GTSNPN and CDR2 is SVGIG (reference sequence). After removal of 0 bases from V and 2 bases from J, the junction contained 1 base not matched to a gene. The CDR3 loop spans 13 amino acids. CDR3 sequence (DNA): TGTGCCTGGAGTGTGGGGACAGCCTACGAGCAGTACTTC. This gives the protein CAWSVGTAYEQYF.

This clone was observed a handful of times. The DNA for the CDR3 is TGTGCCAGCAGCTCTAGACAGGCAACTAATGAAAAACTGTTTTTT. This translates into CASSSRQATNEKLFF. This chain joins TRBV7-2 and TRBJ1-4; a weak D match, TRBD1 (6 bases). The germline CDR1 and CDR2 sequences are SGHTA and FQGNSA. V lost 4 bases, J lost 0 bases, and 9 bases lay in between. CDR3 length equals 15 residues.

This clone came up a few times. The V call is TRBV29-1, the J call TRBJ1-4; perhaps TRBD1 as D (5 bases). V was pared by 7 bases and J by 3 bases, with 9 bases between. CDR3 length: 12 residues. The germline CDR1 and CDR2 sequences are SQVTM and ANQGSEA. The CDR3 loop reads CSARGANEKLFF. The CDR3 DNA is TGCAGCGCTCGGGGGGCTAATGAAAAACTGTTTTTT.

This clone was detected only a few times. V is TRBV15 and J is TRBJ2-7, with TRBD2 matching over 9 bases. The CDR3 spans 12 residues. Germline V gene data show CDR1 as LNHNV and CDR2 as YYDKDF (reference sequence). Germline trimming cut 8 bases from V and 7 bases from J; bases unmatched to any gene: 6. CDR3 sequence (DNA): TGTGCCACCGGCGGGAGGGCCGGGGAGCAGTACTTC. Its protein is CATGGRAGEQYF.

The gene calls are TRBV28 and TRBJ2-1; 8 bases agree with TRBD2. Germline trimming cut 6 bases from V and 8 bases from J; bases unmatched to any gene: 12. Germline loops: CDR1 MDHEN, CDR2 SYDVKM. The CDR3 has 15 residues. The CDR3 is CASRAGTREADEQFF. CDR3 nucleotide sequence: TGTGCCAGCAGGGCCGGGACTAGGGAGGCGGATGAGCAGTTCTTC.

This clone was recorded a few times. The chain has TRBV7-9 and TRBJ1-5; D might be TRBD1 (6 bases). The germline CDR1 and CDR2 sequences are SEHNR and FQNEAQ (reference sequence). The CDR3 has 16 amino acids. V lost 5 bases and J lost 5, with 19 bases in between. The CDR3 loop is CASSPDTGFRDQPQHF. CDR3 sequence (DNA): TGTGCCAGCAGCCCTGATACAGGGTTTAGGGATCAGCCCCAGCATTTT.

The V call is TRBV9, the J call TRBJ1-6, with D unclear. Germline-derived CDR1 and CDR2 are SGDLS and YYNGEE. V was trimmed by 3 bases and J by 2 bases, leaving 12 bases between them. The CDR3 consists of 16 residues. The DNA for the CDR3 is TGTGCCAGCAGCGCGGCCGAGGTAGCCTATAATTCACCCCTCCACTTT. Encoded protein: CASSAAEVAYNSPLHF. Full variable domain (rest looked up from reference TRBV9 and TRBJ1-6): DSGVTQTPKHLITATGQRVTLRCSPRSGDLSVYWYQQSLDQGLQFLIQYYNGEERAKGNILERFSAQQFPDLHSELNLSSLELGDSALYFCASSAAEVAYNSPLHFGNGTRLTVT.

The table lists this clone with a few counts. The chain joins TRBV7-8 to TRBJ2-2; 8 positions agree with TRBD2. The CDR3 length is 15 residues. Germline V CDR1 and CDR2: SGHVS, FQNEAQ. With V trimmed by 2 bases and J by 7 bases, 6 bases remained unmatched. The CDR3 DNA follows: TGTGCCAGCAGCTTAATGGGAGCGGGAGACGGGGAGCTGTTTTTT. Translation gives CASSLMGAGDGELFF.

A few counts support this clone. This chain joins TRBV2 and TRBJ1-4; TRBD1 is a possible D gene (5 bases). This CDR3 spans 15 amino acids. The V gene's germline CDR1 is SNHLY and CDR2 FYNNEI. Trimming left V 5 bases short and J 2 bases short, with 12 bases between. The CDR3 region is CASSFQQDTNEKLFF. For the CDR3, the DNA is TGTGCCAGCAGTTTCCAACAGGACACTAATGAAAAACTGTTTTTT.

The chain uses TRBV4-2 and TRBJ2-3; D not certain. Trimming cost V 2 bases and J 3 bases, with 9 bases left between them. The CDR3 runs to 14 residues. CDR1 and CDR2 (germline): LGHNA, YNFKEQ. In DNA, the CDR3 is TGTGCCAGCAGCCAACGGCGAGCGACAGATACGCAGTATTTT. Translation gives CASSQRRATDTQYF.

The chain couples TRBV30 to TRBJ1-3; D is uncertain. This CDR3 is 14 amino acids long. Trimming shortened V by 0 bases and J by 3 bases, and 9 bases separated the two germline ends. Germline CDR1 reads GTSNPN; CDR2 reads SVGIG (reference sequence). CDR3 nucleotide sequence: TGTGCCTGGAGTGTAGAACGTAGTGGAAACACCATATATTTT. Amino acids: CAWSVERSGNTIYF.